Presented here are 13 T cell receptor beta chains from one specimen sequenced in a study of OX40 agonist ivuxolimab in advanced cancers. Produced via immunoSEQ multiplex PCR; TCRdb's table is partial and in-frame only. The sample holds about 48,000 clones, roughly nine tenths seen once. Sequenced here: CD4+ or CD8+ T cells sorted from blood, sampled in a trial of the OX40 agonist ivuxolimab. The origin of the receptors is an adult with an advanced solid tumor such as melanoma, head and neck, liver or kidney cancer.

The rearrangement links TRBV10-3 to TRBJ2-3; D is perhaps TRBD2 (5 bases). Germline CDR1 ENHRY, CDR2 SYGVKD. The CDR3 sequence is 14 residues long. The V and J ends lost 1 base and 0 bases respectively, with 5 bases between them. CDR3: CAISEWTSTDTQYF. As DNA, the CDR3 is TGTGCCATCAGTGAGTGGACTAGCACAGATACGCAGTATTTT.

This chain uses TRBV19 with TRBJ2-7; no firm D call. CDR1 and CDR2 (germline): LNHDA, SQIVND (reference sequence). The CDR3 has 13 amino acids. The V end lost 3 bases, the J end lost 5 bases, and 11 bases lay between the germline ends. CDR3 residues: CASSIESTDEQYF. Here the CDR3 DNA reads TGTGCCAGTAGTATCGAGTCGACGGACGAGCAGTACTTC.

The chain links TRBV4-1 to TRBJ2-1, with D possibly being TRBD2 (6 bases). This CDR3 region has 12 residues. V lost 8 bases and J 4 bases, leaving 9 bases between the germline ends. Germline-derived CDR1 and CDR2 are MGHRA and YSYEKL. The CDR3 DNA sequence: TGCGCCAGCCGCGGGGAGTACAATGAGCAGTTCTTC. This gives the protein CASRGEYNEQFF.

The genes are TRBV25-1 and TRBJ1-2, with TRBD1 identical over 9 bases. CDR1 is MGHDK, CDR2 SYGVNS, per germline. The CDR3 is made up of 17 amino acids. With V trimmed by 4 bases and J by 3 bases, 12 bases remained unmatched. The CDR3 loop is CASSAAGTGRPDYGYTF. As DNA, the CDR3 is TGTGCCAGCAGTGCAGCAGGGACAGGGCGACCGGACTATGGCTACACCTTC.

This clone showed up just once. V gene TRBV4-1 combines with J gene TRBJ2-3, with 16 bases fitting TRBD2. Germline V lookup: CDR1 MGHRA, CDR2 YSYEKL. The J segment lost 7 bases and the V segment lost 5 bases, leaving 18 bases of the junction unmatched. The CDR3 spans 20 residues. The CDR3 DNA sequence: TGCGCCAGCAGCTCCCTTGGGACTAGCGGGGGGGCCTATCCCCCATATACGCAGTATTTT. The encoded protein is CASSSLGTSGGAYPPYTQYF.

This chain joins TRBV27 and TRBJ1-2; D gene ambiguous. The CDR3 is made up of 13 amino acids. Trimming cost V 5 bases and J 1 base, with 8 bases left between them. Germline CDR1 and CDR2: MNHEY and SMNVEV (reference sequence). Written as DNA, the CDR3 is TGTGCCAGCAGTGGACCGTTTAACTATGGCTACACCTTC. Protein product: CASSGPFNYGYTF.

The rearrangement links TRBV11-2 to TRBJ1-5, with D uncertain. The V gene lost 2 bases and the J gene lost 3 bases, with 5 bases spanning the gap. This CDR3 has 13 amino acids. Germline-derived CDR1 and CDR2 are SGHAT and FQNNGV. The CDR3 is CASSLHLNQPQHF. The CDR3 DNA follows: TGTGCCAGCAGCTTACATCTCAATCAGCCCCAGCATTTT.

As to this clone: Other DNA sequences in this specimen translate into the identical CDR3. The CDR3 nucleotides are TGTGCCAGCAGCCAAAAACCCCGGACAGCCGTCTTCGAGCAGTACGTC. Its translation is CASSQKPRTAVFEQYV. The V and J genes are TRBV6-6 and TRBJ2-7, with a tentative D call TRBD1 (6 bases). This CDR3 comprises 16 residues. V dropped 6 bases and J dropped 6 bases, with 24 bases sitting between them. The germline V gene encodes CDR1 MNHNY and CDR2 SVGAGI (reference sequence).

The chain joins TRBV27 to TRBJ2-3; D is unclear. Germline CDR1 and CDR2: MNHEY and SMNVEV (reference sequence). This CDR3 has 14 amino acids. Trimming stripped 6 bases from V and 2 bases from J, with 12 bases between. The CDR3 DNA follows: TGTGCCAGCAGCAGCGTTACCCCCACAGATACGCAGTATTTT. Protein product: CASSSVTPTDTQYF.

The V gene is TRBV28, the J gene TRBJ2-3; no firm D call. With 7 bases removed from V and 8 bases from J, the gap between germline ends came to 13 bases. The germline gives CDR1 MDHEN, CDR2 SYDVKM. This CDR3 is built from 12 residues. CDR3 in DNA: TGTGCCAGCACCCCCCCCCGTGGTACGCAGTATTTT. This sequence encodes CASTPPRGTQYF.

The V and J genes are TRBV9 and TRBJ2-3, with a weak D call TRBD2 (6 bases). Trimming left V 3 bases short and J 2 bases short, with 13 bases between. The V gene's germline CDR1 is SGDLS and CDR2 YYNGEE. The CDR3 runs to 15 residues. CDR3 coding DNA: TGTGCCAGCAGCGATCCAGGAGGGACCACAGATACGCAGTATTTT. This translates into CASSDPGGTTDTQYF. Drawing the rest from reference TRBV9 and TRBJ2-3, the complete variable domain is DSGVTQTPKHLITATGQRVTLRCSPRSGDLSVYWYQQSLDQGLQFLIQYYNGEERAKGNILERFSAQQFPDLHSELNLSSLELGDSALYFCASSDPGGTTDTQYFGPGTRLTVL.

This sequence joins TRBV4-1 and TRBJ2-5, with D possibly TRBD2 on 6 matching bases. V was trimmed by 0 bases and J by 4 bases, leaving 12 bases between them. Germline values: CDR1 MGHRA, CDR2 YSYEKL. The CDR3 is 15 residues long. The CDR3 loop reads CASSQERGVLETQYF. CDR3 bases: TGCGCCAGCAGCCAAGAACGCGGGGTACTAGAGACCCAGTACTTC.

This clone was seen only a few times. The genes are TRBV19 and TRBJ1-1; D not certain. CDR3 length equals 14 residues. V gave up 3 bases and J gave up 2 bases, with 10 bases separating them. CDR1 LNHDA and CDR2 SQIVND come from the germline V gene (reference sequence). Here the CDR3 reads CASSMAEINTEAFF. CDR3 bases: TGTGCCAGTAGTATGGCAGAAATAAACACTGAAGCTTTCTTT.